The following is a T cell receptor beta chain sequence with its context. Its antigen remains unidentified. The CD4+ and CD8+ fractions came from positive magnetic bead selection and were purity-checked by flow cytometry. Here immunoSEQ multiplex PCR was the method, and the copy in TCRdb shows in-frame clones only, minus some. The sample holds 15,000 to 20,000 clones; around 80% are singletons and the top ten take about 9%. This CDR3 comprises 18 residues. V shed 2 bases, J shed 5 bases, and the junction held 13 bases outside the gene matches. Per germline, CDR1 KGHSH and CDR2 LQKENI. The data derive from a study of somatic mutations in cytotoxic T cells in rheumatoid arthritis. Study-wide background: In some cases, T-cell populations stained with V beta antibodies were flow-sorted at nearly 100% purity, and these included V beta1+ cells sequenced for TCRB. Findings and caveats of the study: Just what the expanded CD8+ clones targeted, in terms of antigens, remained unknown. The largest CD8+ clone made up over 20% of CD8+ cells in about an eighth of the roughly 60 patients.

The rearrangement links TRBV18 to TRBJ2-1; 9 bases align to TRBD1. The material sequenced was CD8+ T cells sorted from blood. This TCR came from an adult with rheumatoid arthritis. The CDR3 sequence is CASSPLAISGTGNNEQFF. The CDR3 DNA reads TGTGCCAGCTCACCATTGGCGATCTCCGGGACAGGGAACAATGAGCAGTTCTTC.